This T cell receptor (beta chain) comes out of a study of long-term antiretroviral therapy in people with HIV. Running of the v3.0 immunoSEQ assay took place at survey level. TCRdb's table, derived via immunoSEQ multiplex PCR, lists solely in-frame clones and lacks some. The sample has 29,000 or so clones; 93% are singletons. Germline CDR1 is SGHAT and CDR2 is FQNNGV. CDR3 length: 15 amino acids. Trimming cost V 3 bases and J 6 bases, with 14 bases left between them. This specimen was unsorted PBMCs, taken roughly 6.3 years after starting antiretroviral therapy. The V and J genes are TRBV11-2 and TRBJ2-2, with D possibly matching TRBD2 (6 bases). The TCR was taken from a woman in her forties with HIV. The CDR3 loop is CASSFERGDAGELFF. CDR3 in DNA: TGTGCCAGCAGCTTTGAGCGCGGGGACGCCGGGGAGCTGTTTTTT.